The 21 T cell receptor beta chains given below trace back to one sample, sequenced in a study of chemoradiotherapy in HPV16-positive cancers. Clones were sequenced by immunoSEQ multiplex PCR, and TCRdb holds only the in-frame ones, with some missing. The sample lists 25,000 to 35,000 clones; about 87% were seen once. Sequenced material: blood, taken from a patient who underwent chemoradiotherapy. The receptor source for this set is a human donor with HPV-associated anogenital cancer.

CDR3: CAISEGDRDINTEAFF. In DNA form, the CDR3 reads TGTGCCATCAGTGAAGGGGACAGGGATATAAACACTGAAGCTTTCTTT. The rearrangement joins TRBV10-3 to TRBJ1-1, with 9 nucleotides matching TRBD1. Germline lookup yields CDR1 ENHRY and CDR2 SYGVKD. The V and J ends lost 3 bases and 2 bases, in that order; junction bases with no gene match: 7. This CDR3 region has 16 residues.

The chain couples TRBV11-2 to TRBJ1-2; TRBD1 agrees at 8 bases. The CDR3 is 15 residues long. The germline CDR1 and CDR2 sequences are SGHAT and FQNNGV. J gave up 1 base and V 3 bases, and 4 bases lay outside the gene matches. The CDR3 DNA reads as TGTGCCAGCAGCTTGGGGACAGGACTTAACTATGGCTACACCTTC. Its protein is CASSLGTGLNYGYTF.

V and J are TRBV4-3 and TRBJ1-4, with D possibly being TRBD1 (5 bases). The CDR3 length is 15 residues. Germline CDR1 reads LGHNA; CDR2 reads YSLEER. Trimming removed 3 bases at V and 5 bases at J, with 13 bases between. This CDR3 reads CASSQVRRGNEKLFF. As DNA, the CDR3 is TGCGCCAGCAGCCAGGTCAGGCGGGGGAATGAAAAACTGTTTTTT.

The V and J genes are TRBV5-4 and TRBJ2-5, with a weak D call TRBD2 (6 bases). Between the trimmed V and J ends, which lost 4 bases and 4 bases, there was a span of 17 bases. Germline lookup yields CDR1 SGHNT and CDR2 YYREEE (reference sequence). The CDR3 spans 15 residues. The CDR3 loop is CASSPGLSHVETQYF. As DNA, the CDR3 is TGTGCCAGCAGCCCGGGACTCTCGCATGTAGAGACCCAGTACTTC.

The chain employs TRBV5-6 and TRBJ2-6, with TRBD1 as a possible D gene (6 bases). Trimming stripped 4 bases from V and 1 base from J, with 12 bases between. This CDR3 spans 16 amino acids. Germline V CDR1 and CDR2: SGHDT, YYEEEE. The DNA of the CDR3 is TGTGCCAGCAGCGTTTACGGACAGTCTGGGGCCAACGTCCTGACTTTC. Translation: CASSVYGQSGANVLTF. The full variable domain, its missing parts supplied by reference TRBV5-6 and TRBJ2-6, is DAGVTQSPTHLIKTRGQQVTLRCSPKSGHDTVSWYQQALGQGPQFIFQYYEEEERQRGNFPDRFSGHQFPNYSSELNVNALLLGDSALYLCASSVYGQSGANVLTFGAGSRLTVL.

This chain connects TRBV5-4 to TRBJ1-1; TRBD1 matches at 7 bases. The V gene's germline CDR1 is SGHNT and CDR2 YYREEE (reference sequence). V shed 0 bases and J 10 bases; nucleotides not matched to a gene: 3. This CDR3 has 12 amino acids. CDR3 region: CASSLAGTAAFF. The CDR3 bases are TGTGCCAGCAGCTTGGCCGGGACAGCAGCTTTCTTT.

The chain combines TRBV5-1 with TRBJ2-7, with 9 bases aligning to TRBD1. Trimming at V came to 2 bases and at J to 3 bases, leaving 6 bases not matched to a gene. This CDR3 spans 15 amino acids. CDR1 and CDR2 from the germline V gene are SGHRS and YFSETQ. CDR3 coding DNA: TGCGCCAGCAGCTTACAACCGGGACAGGGCTACGAGCAGTACTTC. Translation: CASSLQPGQGYEQYF.

The rearrangement joins TRBV15 to TRBJ2-7; D ambiguous. Germline CDR1 LNHNV, CDR2 YYDKDF (reference sequence). V was shortened by 2 bases and J by 2 bases, with 7 bases between the two germline ends. The CDR3 totals 13 residues. The chain's CDR3 is CATSRLEPYEQYF. In nucleotides, the CDR3 is TGTGCCACCAGCAGATTAGAACCCTACGAGCAGTACTTC.

V and J are TRBV7-2 and TRBJ1-1; D uncertain. This CDR3 contains 13 residues. Trimming removed 3 bases from V and 4 bases from J, with 9 bases in between. Germline V gene lookup returns CDR1 SGHTA and CDR2 FQGNSA. The CDR3 DNA is TGTGCCAGCAGCTTCGGCGCGCTCACTGAAGCTTTCTTT. This translates into CASSFGALTEAFF. The entire variable domain, with the rest obtained from reference TRBV7-2 and TRBJ1-1, is as follows: GAGVSQSPSNKVTEKGKDVELRCDPISGHTALYWYRQSLGQGLEFLIYFQGNSAPDKSGLPSDRFSAERTGGSVSTLTIQRTQQEDSAVYLCASSFGALTEAFFGQGTRLTVV.

The rearrangement links TRBV7-6 to TRBJ2-7, with TRBD1 as a possible D gene (7 bases). V shed 5 bases and J shed 3 bases, with 14 bases lying between them. CDR3 length: 14 residues. In germline, CDR1 is SGHVS, CDR2 FNYEAQ. CDR3 coding DNA: TGTGCCAGCAGCCCGCGGGACAGTTTCTACGAGCAGTACTTC. Its translation is CASSPRDSFYEQYF. The full variable domain, completed using reference TRBV7-6 and TRBJ2-7, is GAGVSQSPRYKVTKRGQDVALRCDPISGHVSLYWYRQALGQGPEFLTYFNYEAQQDKSGLPNDRFSAERPEGSISTLTIQRTEQRDSAMYRCASSPRDSFYEQYFGPGTRLTVT.

The V and J genes are TRBV11-2 and TRBJ1-2; D is ambiguous. This CDR3 has 16 residues. Germline CDR1 reads SGHAT; CDR2 reads FQNNGV. Trimming pared 1 base from V and 4 bases from J, leaving 16 bases between. CDR3: CASSLGVSQVVYGYTF. DNA for the CDR3: TGTGCCAGCAGCTTAGGTGTTTCGCAGGTAGTCTATGGCTACACCTTC. Together with reference TRBV11-2 and TRBJ1-2, the CDR3 gives the full variable domain: EAGVAQSPRYKIIEKRQSVAFWCNPISGHATLYWYQQILGQGPKLLIQFQNNGVVDDSQLPKDRFSAERLKGVDSTLKIQPAKLEDSAVYLCASSLGVSQVVYGYTFGSGTRLTVV.

This chain links TRBV15 with TRBJ1-1; D is ambiguous. Trimming removed 1 base at V and 1 base at J, with 10 bases between. The CDR3 loop spans 15 amino acids. Germline loops: CDR1 LNHNV, CDR2 YYDKDF (reference sequence). CDR3 nucleotide sequence: TGTGCCACCAGCAGAGTGGCTCGGGCGAACACTGAAGCTTTCTTT. Protein sequence: CATSRVARANTEAFF. Looking up the rest from reference TRBV15 and TRBJ1-1 gives the full variable domain: DAMVIQNPRYQVTQFGKPVTLSCSQTLNHNVMYWYQQKSSQAPKLLFHYYDKDFNNEADTPDNFQSRRPNTSFCFLDIRSPGLGDTAMYLCATSRVARANTEAFFGQGTRLTVV.

The J gene is TRBJ1-2, the V gene TRBV6-6; 7 bases agree with TRBD1. The CDR3 runs to 14 residues. The V segment lost 5 bases and the J segment 4 bases; nucleotides outside the gene matches: 7. The germline gives CDR1 MNHNY, CDR2 SVGAGI (reference sequence). The CDR3 loop is CASSRGQVTYGYTF. For the CDR3, the DNA is TGTGCCAGCAGTCGTGGACAGGTCACCTATGGCTACACCTTC.

The rearrangement joins TRBV6-4 to TRBJ1-1; D ambiguous. There are 14 residues in the CDR3. CDR1 and CDR2 from the germline V gene are MRHNA and SNTAGT. Trimming shortened V by 6 bases and J by 2 bases, and 13 bases separated the two germline ends. Here the CDR3 reads CASRENFGNTEAFF. DNA of the CDR3: TGTGCCAGCAGGGAGAATTTCGGTAACACTGAAGCTTTCTTT.

The V gene is TRBV18, the J gene TRBJ2-3; D gene unclear. The V gene lost 3 bases and the J gene lost 3 bases, with 13 bases spanning the gap. Germline V gene data show CDR1 as KGHSH and CDR2 as LQKENI. This CDR3 contains 15 residues. CDR3 coding DNA: TGTGCCAGCTCACCCCAATTCACCGGTACAGATACGCAGTATTTT. Its translation is CASSPQFTGTDTQYF.

Sample share makes this clone medium-sized. This rearrangement joins TRBV4-2 to TRBJ1-5; 9 nucleotides agree with TRBD1. V was pared by 4 bases and J by 2 bases, with 3 bases of the junction left unmatched. The CDR3 loop spans 15 amino acids. The germline CDR1 and CDR2 sequences are LGHNA and YNFKEQ. CDR3 in amino acids: CASSLWTGGNQPQHF. CDR3 in DNA: TGTGCCAGCAGCCTTTGGACAGGGGGCAATCAGCCCCAGCATTTT.

This chain links TRBV7-2 with TRBJ2-3; weak D call: TRBD1 (5 bases). V lost 5 bases, J lost 0 bases, and 12 bases lay in between. The CDR3 length is 15 residues. Germline V gene lookup returns CDR1 SGHTA and CDR2 FQGNSA. DNA of the CDR3: TGTGCCAGCAGCCCCGACAGTGTTAGCACAGATACGCAGTATTTT. Protein product: CASSPDSVSTDTQYF.

CDR3 in amino acids: CATSRDQGAQETQYF. DNA of the CDR3: TGTGCCACCAGCAGAGATCAGGGGGCGCAAGAGACCCAGTACTTC. This sequence joins TRBV15 and TRBJ2-5, with TRBD1 matching 8 bases. V was pared by 0 bases and J by 2 bases, with 2 bases of the junction left unmatched. The CDR3 is 15 amino acids. Germline loops: CDR1 LNHNV, CDR2 YYDKDF (reference sequence).

The chain joins TRBV19 to TRBJ1-3; no clear D gene. V was clipped by 3 bases and J by 1 base, with 13 bases between them. Germline CDR1 is LNHDA and CDR2 is SQIVND (reference sequence). The length of the CDR3 is 16 residues. The CDR3: CASSIHVGSSGNTIYF. In DNA, the CDR3 is TGTGCCAGTAGTATCCACGTCGGGTCATCTGGAAACACCATATATTTT.

The chain couples TRBV6-1 to TRBJ2-7; the D is unclear. Trimming took 6 bases from V and 4 from J, leaving 4 bases between them. The V gene's germline CDR1 is MNHNS and CDR2 SASEGT. There are 10 residues in the CDR3. DNA of the CDR3: TGTGCCAGCAGAAGGTACGAGCAGTACTTC. Encoded protein: CASRRYEQYF.

The genes are TRBV10-3 and TRBJ2-7, with a weak D call TRBD1 (6 bases). The V gene lost 0 bases and the J gene lost 2 bases, with 14 bases spanning the gap. The CDR3 loop spans 16 amino acids. The V gene's germline CDR1 is ENHRY and CDR2 SYGVKD. Written as DNA, the CDR3 is TGTGCCATCAGTGAGTCCAAGACAGGAGCCCCCTACGAGCAGTACTTC. This translates into CAISESKTGAPYEQYF.